This T cell receptor (beta chain) came from a study of T cell changes during pregnancy in multiple sclerosis. Only in-frame clones appear in the TCRdb table, and some are missing; sequencing was by immunoSEQ multiplex PCR. The sample yields 30,000 to 40,000 clones, about 91% seen once. Germline V CDR1 and CDR2: MNHNY, SVGAGI (reference sequence). The CDR3 loop spans 15 amino acids. The junction had 8 bases not matched to a gene; V was cut back by 2 bases and J by 5 bases. This TCR derives from a female donor with multiple sclerosis, enrolled in a pregnancy study. The source material was CD4+ T cells from peripheral blood mononuclear cells, sampled in the third trimester of pregnancy. The chain recombines TRBV6-6 with TRBJ2-7; TRBD1 aligns across 8 bases. In DNA, the CDR3 is TGTGCCAGCAGTTACGAAACAGGGGGTTCCAACGAGCAGTACTTC. It translates to CASSYETGGSNEQYF.